These 30 T cell receptor beta chains originate from one sample sequenced in a study of blood T cell repertoires in COVID-19. The method was immunoSEQ multiplex PCR; TCRdb's version includes in-frame clones alone and lacks a portion of them. The repertoire holds 250,000 or so clones, 65% to 85% seen once, with more than 1.5% in the top ten. What was sequenced was peripheral blood. These receptors were obtained from a woman aged 40 to 50 who had recovered from COVID-19.

The CDR3 region has the DNA TGTGCCATCAGTGATCATGGGACAGGAAGAAGCTACGAGCAGTACTTC. Translated, it gives CAISDHGTGRSYEQYF. The rearrangement uses TRBV10-3 and TRBJ2-7, with 8 nucleotides matching TRBD1. The CDR3 totals 16 residues. The V gene's germline CDR1 is ENHRY and CDR2 SYGVKD. With V trimmed by 3 bases and J by 3 bases, 10 bases remained unmatched.

The V and J genes are TRBV2 and TRBJ2-1; D might be TRBD1 (6 bases). Germline CDR1 is SNHLY and CDR2 is FYNNEI. The V gene lost 7 bases and the J gene lost 1 base, with 14 bases spanning the gap. The CDR3 is 15 amino acids. The CDR3 DNA reads TGTGCCAGCAAGGGGACACTCCTGTCCTACAATGAGCAGTTCTTC. Translation gives CASKGTLLSYNEQFF.

V gene TRBV10-2 combines with J gene TRBJ2-1; 8 bases are shared with TRBD2. V was pared by 7 bases and J by 2 bases, with 4 bases of the junction left unmatched. This CDR3 region has 14 residues. Germline CDR1 is WSHSY and CDR2 is SAAADI. The CDR3 is CASTPGGPYNEQFF. CDR3 nucleotide sequence: TGCGCCAGCACCCCGGGGGGGCCCTACAATGAGCAGTTCTTC.

The chain combines TRBV11-1 with TRBJ1-6, with D tentatively TRBD1 (5 bases). Trimming took 4 bases from V and 2 from J, leaving 9 bases between them. Germline V gene data show CDR1 as SGHAT and CDR2 as FQDESV (reference sequence). The CDR3 length is 15 residues. CDR3 in amino acids: CASSSRVTYNSPLHF. CDR3 DNA: TGTGCCAGCAGCTCCAGGGTCACCTATAATTCACCCCTCCACTTT.

V and J are TRBV2 and TRBJ1-1; tentative D call: TRBD1 (5 bases). The ends were cut back, 10 bases at V and 3 bases at J, with 9 bases in the middle. The CDR3 extends over 11 amino acids. Germline CDR1 is SNHLY and CDR2 is FYNNEI. The CDR3 spells CATMGHTEAFF. The CDR3 DNA reads TGTGCCACCATGGGGCACACTGAAGCTTTCTTT. Supplemented by reference TRBV2 and TRBJ1-1, the full variable domain reads EPEVTQTPSHQVTQMGQEVILRCVPISNHLYFYWYRQILGQKVEFLVSFYNNEISEKSEIFDDQFSVERPDGSNFTLKIRSTKLEDSAMYFCATMGHTEAFFGQGTRLTVV.

The rearrangement uses TRBV6-6 and TRBJ2-2, with 9 positions matching TRBD1. The CDR3 is made up of 14 amino acids. V gave up 6 bases and J gave up 6 bases; unmatched junction bases: 5. Germline CDR1 and CDR2: MNHNY and SVGAGI (reference sequence). The CDR3 loop is CASRGDREAGELFF. The DNA for the CDR3 is TGTGCCAGCAGGGGGGACAGGGAGGCCGGGGAGCTGTTTTTT.

The rearrangement uses TRBV6-5 and TRBJ1-1, with D unresolved. This CDR3 has 13 residues. The germline gives CDR1 MNHEY, CDR2 SVGAGI. With 1 base removed from V and 6 bases from J, the gap between germline ends came to 9 bases. DNA of the CDR3: TGTGCCAGCAGTTACTTCGGCGGGCCTGAAGCTTTCTTT. Translating gives CASSYFGGPEAFF.

The chain combines TRBV2 with TRBJ1-3; tentative D call: TRBD1 (5 bases). CDR3 length: 14 amino acids. With 5 bases removed from V and 4 bases from J, the gap between germline ends came to 12 bases. CDR1 is SNHLY, CDR2 FYNNEI, per germline. CDR3 sequence: CASSYRQLGNTIYF. CDR3 nucleotides: TGTGCCAGCAGTTACAGGCAGCTCGGAAACACCATATATTTT.

The genes are TRBV5-6 and TRBJ2-2; no clear D. The germline V gene has CDR1 SGHDT and CDR2 YYEEEE. The V end was cut by 2 bases, the J end by 5 bases, with 10 bases between. This CDR3 has 14 amino acids. The CDR3 coding sequence is TGTGCCAGCAGCTTCCCCACCGGGACCGGGGAGCTGTTTTTT. Translating it yields CASSFPTGTGELFF.

This chain uses TRBV28 with TRBJ1-1; D is unclear. V lost 5 bases and J 6 bases, leaving 16 bases between the germline ends. The CDR3 length is 14 residues. Germline lookup yields CDR1 MDHEN and CDR2 SYDVKM. The CDR3 region is CASSTPGGLPEAFF. CDR3 coding DNA: TGTGCCAGCAGTACCCCTGGAGGGCTCCCTGAAGCTTTCTTT.

The count of this clone is one. The chain links TRBV7-9 to TRBJ1-3; D call uncertain. The CDR3 runs 17 residues. V was cut by 1 base and J by 1 base, with 14 bases left in between. Germline CDR1 and CDR2: SEHNR and FQNEAQ (reference sequence). The CDR3 bases are TGTGCCAGCAGCTTAGATTGGGCATCTTGGTCTGGAAACACCATATATTTT. It is translated as CASSLDWASWSGNTIYF.

V usage is TRBV19 and J usage is TRBJ1-1; 9 bases are shared with TRBD1. V shed 5 bases and J 6 bases; nucleotides not matched to a gene: 7. CDR3 length equals 14 residues. In germline, CDR1 is LNHDA, CDR2 SQIVND (reference sequence). The chain's CDR3 is CASSPGQGYSEAFF. The DNA for the CDR3 is TGTGCCAGTAGTCCGGGACAGGGTTATTCTGAAGCTTTCTTT.

The genes are TRBV3-1 (or the pseudogene TRBV3-2) and TRBJ2-7, with a weak D call TRBD2 (5 bases). The ends were cut back, 0 bases at V and 3 bases at J, with 9 bases in the middle. The CDR3 is made up of 14 amino acids. Looked up from germline, CDR1 is LGHDT and CDR2 is YNNKEL (reference sequence). The CDR3 spells CASSQDPTNYEQYF. For the CDR3, the DNA is TGTGCCAGCAGCCAAGATCCGACTAACTACGAGCAGTACTTC.

The rearrangement joins TRBV5-1 to TRBJ1-6; 8 positions match TRBD1. V shed 4 bases, J shed 9 bases, and the junction held 6 bases outside the gene matches. Germline loops: CDR1 SGHRS, CDR2 YFSETQ. This CDR3 is built from 14 residues. CDR3 nucleotides: TGCGCCAGCAGCGAGGGACAGGTTAGTTCACCCCTCCACTTT. Its translation is CASSEGQVSSPLHF.

The rearrangement uses TRBV27 and TRBJ1-1; D ambiguous. Trimming stripped 5 bases from V and 5 bases from J, with 12 bases between. The CDR3 totals 13 residues. Germline V gene sequence: CDR1 MNHEY, CDR2 SMNVEV (reference sequence). CDR3 coding DNA: TGTGCCAGCAGTGGGCGCCGAGGGACTGAAGCTTTCTTT. As protein: CASSGRRGTEAFF.

This clone has a single count. V usage is TRBV9 and J usage is TRBJ1-2; D remains unclear. This CDR3 comprises 8 residues. Trimming cost V 3 bases and J 14 bases, with 5 bases left between them. CDR1 is SGDLS and CDR2 is YYNGEE in the germline V gene. The chain's CDR3 is CASSAQTF. The CDR3 DNA reads TGTGCCAGCAGCGCCCAAACCTTC.

The V gene is TRBV7-9, the J gene TRBJ1-1, with 7 positions matching TRBD1. After removal of 2 bases from V and 4 bases from J, the junction contained 4 bases not matched to a gene. Germline-derived CDR1 and CDR2 are SEHNR and FQNEAQ (reference sequence). This CDR3 is built from 14 residues. The CDR3 DNA sequence: TGTGCCAGCAGCTTACCAGGGGGTAGCACTGAAGCTTTCTTT. This codes for CASSLPGGSTEAFF. Full variable domain (remainder filled in from reference TRBV7-9 and TRBJ1-1): DTGVSQNPRHKITKRGQNVTFRCDPISEHNRLYWYRQTLGQGPEFLTYFQNEAQLEKSRLLSDRFSAERPKGSFSTLEIQRTEQGDSAMYLCASSLPGGSTEAFFGQGTRLTVV.

V gene TRBV28 combines with J gene TRBJ1-2; 7 bases agree with TRBD1. V dropped 6 bases and J dropped 5; count of bases not matched to a gene: 18. Germline V CDR1 and CDR2: MDHEN, SYDVKM. There are 17 residues in the CDR3. CDR3 DNA sequence: TGTGCCAGCAGGAGATCGGGACAGTCCCTCCTCCTATATGGCTACACCTTC. Its translation is CASRRSGQSLLLYGYTF.

This clone was observed a few times. V is TRBV19 and J is TRBJ2-2; possible D gene TRBD1, 6 bases. This CDR3 is 17 amino acids long. The ends were cut back, 9 bases at V and 0 bases at J, with 20 bases in the middle. Germline lookup yields CDR1 LNHDA and CDR2 SQIVND (reference sequence). The CDR3 sequence is CASDNQRGFSNTGELFF. CDR3 in DNA: TGTGCCAGCGACAATCAAAGGGGGTTCTCGAACACCGGGGAGCTGTTTTTT.

The V and J genes are TRBV5-4 and TRBJ2-1; 9 bases are shared with TRBD2. Trimming at V came to 4 bases and at J to 9 bases, leaving 14 bases not matched to a gene. The germline V gene encodes CDR1 SGHNT and CDR2 YYREEE (reference sequence). This CDR3 spans 16 amino acids. For the CDR3, the DNA is TGTGCCAGCAGCACCGGCGGGGGGGATGCTACACTTGAGCAGTTCTTC. It codes for CASSTGGGDATLEQFF.

The J gene is TRBJ1-3, the V gene TRBV5-1; D not resolved. The CDR3 covers 15 residues. Trimming stripped 0 bases from V and 0 bases from J, with 7 bases between. Germline V gene lookup returns CDR1 SGHRS and CDR2 YFSETQ. The CDR3 sequence is CASSLDGDSGNTIYF. The CDR3, as DNA: TGCGCCAGCAGCTTGGACGGAGACTCTGGAAACACCATATATTTT.

The V and J genes are TRBV6-5 and TRBJ1-3; unclear D gene. CDR3 length equals 14 residues. V lost 6 bases and J lost 0, with 9 bases in between. Germline V lookup: CDR1 MNHEY, CDR2 SVGAGI. The CDR3 DNA follows: TGTGCCAGCAGGATCGGTAACTCTGGAAACACCATATATTTT. Its translation is CASRIGNSGNTIYF.

The genes are TRBV10-2 and TRBJ1-6, with a possible D match to TRBD1 (6 bases). V lost 4 bases to trimming and J lost 7 bases, with 20 bases between them. CDR1 and CDR2 (germline): WSHSY, SAAADI. The CDR3 totals 17 residues. The DNA for the CDR3 is TGCGCCAGCAGTGCAATAGAAGGGGACATGATCAATTCACCCCTCCACTTT. This encodes CASSAIEGDMINSPLHF.

This clone was detected only once. The V call is TRBV5-1, the J call TRBJ1-4; a possible D gene is TRBD1 (5 bases). CDR3 length: 14 amino acids. Trimming took 2 bases from V and 7 from J, leaving 12 bases between them. Germline loops: CDR1 SGHRS, CDR2 YFSETQ. CDR3 residues: CASSLSAGSEKLFF. The DNA for the CDR3 is TGCGCCAGCAGCTTATCGGCAGGGTCTGAAAAACTGTTTTTT.

This chain links TRBV5-1 with TRBJ1-2; TRBD1 matches at 9 bases. The CDR3 has 16 residues. The V gene's germline CDR1 is SGHRS and CDR2 YFSETQ. V lost 0 bases, J lost 4 bases, and 7 bases stayed unmatched. The CDR3 protein is CASSLGPGTGTYGYTF. The CDR3 nucleotides read TGCGCCAGCAGCTTGGGTCCCGGGACAGGGACCTATGGCTACACCTTC.

The chain links TRBV6-4 to TRBJ1-6, with 9 bases matching TRBD1. Germline V gives CDR1 MRHNA, CDR2 SNTAGT. Losses at the gene ends were 2 bases for V and 2 bases for J; bases not matched to a gene: 16. The CDR3 sequence is 21 residues long. The CDR3 bases are TGTGCCAGCAGTGACCCTCCGGGACAGGGAGATTCACGGACCTATAATTCACCCCTCCACTTT. As protein: CASSDPPGQGDSRTYNSPLHF.

The chain combines TRBV7-2 with TRBJ2-5, with 8 positions matching TRBD2. V lost 3 bases, J lost 3 bases, and 3 bases stayed unmatched. From germline, CDR1 is SGHTA and CDR2 FQGNSA. The CDR3 covers 14 residues. The DNA for the CDR3 is TGTGCCAGCAGCTTCCAGCGGGGGAAAGAGACCCAGTACTTC. The encoded protein is CASSFQRGKETQYF. The full variable domain, completed using reference TRBV7-2 and TRBJ2-5, is GAGVSQSPSNKVTEKGKDVELRCDPISGHTALYWYRQSLGQGLEFLIYFQGNSAPDKSGLPSDRFSAERTGGSVSTLTIQRTQQEDSAVYLCASSFQRGKETQYFGPGTRLLVL.

The rearrangement links TRBV7-8 to TRBJ2-2; 9 bases are a match to TRBD1. V was pared by 6 bases and J by 1 base, with 6 bases of the junction left unmatched. Germline V CDR1 and CDR2: SGHVS, FQNEAQ. The CDR3 runs 16 residues. CDR3 sequence: CASSRRDRVNTGELFF. In DNA form, the CDR3 reads TGTGCCAGCAGTCGCCGGGACAGGGTGAACACCGGGGAGCTGTTTTTT. The full variable domain, in which reference TRBV7-8 and TRBJ2-2 provide the parts outside the CDR3, is GAGVSQSPRYKVAKRGQDVALRCDPISGHVSLFWYQQALGQGPEFLTYFQNEAQLDKSGLPSDRFFAERPEGSVSTLKIQRTQQEDSAVYLCASSRRDRVNTGELFFGEGSRLTVL.

The CDR3 here is CAWSLRWATGELFF. In DNA, the CDR3 is TGTGCCTGGAGTTTAAGGTGGGCCACCGGGGAGCTGTTTTTT. The V call is TRBV30, the J call TRBJ2-2; D is unclear. This CDR3 region has 14 residues. V was cut by 2 bases and J by 4 bases, with 11 bases left in between. Germline loops: CDR1 GTSNPN, CDR2 SVGIG (reference sequence). Using reference TRBV30 and TRBJ2-2 for the parts outside the CDR3, the full variable domain is SQTIHQWPATLVQPVGSPLSLECTVEGTSNPNLYWYRQAAGRGLQLLFYSVGIGQISSEVPQNLSASRPQDRQFILSSKKLLLSDSGFYLCAWSLRWATGELFFGEGSRLTVL.

This chain connects TRBV29-1 to TRBJ2-7; 12 bases align to TRBD2. With V trimmed by 5 bases and J by 3 bases, 14 bases remained unmatched. The length of the CDR3 is 17 residues. CDR1 and CDR2 from the germline V gene are SQVTM and ANQGSEA. CDR3 sequence reads: CSVTLPSSGGAVYEQYF. The CDR3 coding sequence is TGCAGCGTTACCCTCCCCTCTAGCGGGGGGGCCGTCTACGAGCAGTACTTC.